These T cell receptor beta chains were read from a single sample in a study of cytomegalovirus exposure and HLA in healthy donors. TCRdb's table, derived via immunoSEQ multiplex PCR, lists solely in-frame clones and lacks some. The sample has roughly 150,000 clones; approximately 70% are singletons. Sequencing was performed on PBMCs. The source is a young woman in good health and CMV-seropositive. Each CDR3 is given with its conserved first and last residue. Fields, in order: J gene, D gene, V gene, clone size, CDR3 DNA, CDR3 protein. D genes are given only for firm matches. Rows may omit the clone size; those that give it use once, few, many or a size class.

TRBJ1-5 . TRBV4-1 few TGCGCCAGCAGCCCCCAGGCGACCGGCAATCAGCCCCAGCATTTT CASSPQATGNQPQHF
TRBJ2-5 . TRBV5-4 . TGTGCCAGCAGCTTCGGGCGGGGGCAACAAGAGACCCAGTACTTC CASSFGRGQQETQYF
TRBJ2-4 TRBD1 TRBV6-5 few TGTGCCAGCAGTGCAGGGACAGGGGGGGACATTCAGTACTTC CASSAGTGGDIQYF
TRBJ2-2 TRBD2 TRBV7-2 . TGTGCCAGCAGCCCCACTAGCGGGCTAACGAACACCGGGGAGCTGTTTTTT CASSPTSGLTNTGELFF
TRBJ2-1 . TRBV11-3 once TGTGCCAGCAGCTCTATTTCCAGGGCACCCGGCAATGAGCAGTTCTTC CASSSISRAPGNEQFF
TRBJ1-5 . TRBV6-5 once TGTGCCAGCAGGCTCCCCAATGGCCCCCAGCATTTT CASRLPNGPQHF
TRBJ2-1 TRBD2 TRBV9 . TGTGCCAGCAGCGTAGCTATAGCGGGGGGCTCCTACAATGAGCAGTTCTTC CASSVAIAGGSYNEQFF
TRBJ2-1 . TRBV5-4 . TGTGCCAGCACCCGAGACAGGTCACTGTACAATGAGCAGTTCTTC CASTRDRSLYNEQFF
TRBJ2-7 TRBD1 TRBV7-3 . TGTGCCAGCAGCCGCGACAGGGGCTACGAGCAGTACTTC CASSRDRGYEQYF
TRBJ1-4 TRBD1 TRBV9 . TGTGCCAGCAGCAAGGGGGACAGGGCTGAAAAACTGTTTTTT CASSKGDRAEKLFF
TRBJ2-6 . TRBV7-2 once TGTGCCAGCAGCTTAGTCTTCTCTGGGGCCAACGTCCTGACTTTC CASSLVFSGANVLTF
TRBJ1-1 . TRBV6-4 . TGTGCCAGCAGTGAAGAGGGAGGGACTGAAGCTTTCTTT CASSEEGGTEAFF
TRBJ1-2 . TRBV9 once TGTGCCAGCAGCGTAGGTGGGGGGAACTATGGCTACACCTTC CASSVGGGNYGYTF
TRBJ2-7 TRBD1 TRBV13 once TGTGCCAGCAGCCCTACCCCAGGGGGCGGAGAGCAGTACTTC CASSPTPGGGEQYF
TRBJ1-1 TRBD1 TRBV29-1 . TGCAGCGTTGAAGATACAGGGGAGGAAACTGAAGCTTTCTTT CSVEDTGEETEAFF
TRBJ1-1 TRBD1 TRBV11-2 few TGTGCCAGCAGCAGAGAGGGACAGGCGAACACTGAAGCTTTCTTT CASSREGQANTEAFF
TRBJ1-2 TRBD1 TRBV19 . TGTGCCAGTAGGGGGACAGGGGCGGGCTATGGCTACACCTTC CASRGTGAGYGYTF
TRBJ1-1 . TRBV6-5 . TGTGCCAGCAATGCGGGCCGAGGAGCTTTCTTT CASNAGRGAFF
TRBJ1-2 . TRBV6-5 . TGTGCCAGCCGTCCCTATCGAGATTATGGCTACACCTTC CASRPYRDYGYTF
TRBJ2-7 . TRBV6-1 . TGTGCCATCTCAGGGGCATCCTACGAGCAGTACTTC CAISGASYEQYF
TRBJ2-5 . TRBV11-2 . TGTGCCAGCAGCCCAGCGGAGACCCAGTACTTC CASSPAETQYF
TRBJ1-1 TRBD1 TRBV5-4 few TGTGCCAGCAGCTCACGACAGGGGGCAAATGAAGCTTTCTTT CASSSRQGANEAFF
TRBJ1-3 TRBD1 TRBV7-9 . TGTGCCAGCAGATTAGAAGGGACAGTGATCGACACCATATATTTT CASRLEGTVIDTIYF
TRBJ2-2 . TRBV7-3 . TGTGCCAGCAGGGAAGGGGGGACAGCAAACACCGGGGAGCTGTTTTTT CASREGGTANTGELFF
TRBJ2-7 . TRBV15 . TGTGCCACCAGCAGAGAACTGTCCTACGAGCAGTACTTC CATSRELSYEQYF
TRBJ1-2 . TRBV18 once TGTGCCAGCTCACCGCGGGGGACGGATGGCTACACCTTC CASSPRGTDGYTF
TRBJ2-5 TRBD2 TRBV7-6 . TGTGCCAGCAGCTTTAGCGGGCAGACCCAGTACTTC CASSFSGQTQYF
TRBJ2-7 . TRBV30 . TGTGCCTGGAGCCCGCCCCAGGGTTATAGATCTGTGTACGAGCAGTACTTC CAWSPPQGYRSVYEQYF
TRBJ2-1 TRBD2 TRBV11-3 few TGTGCCAGCAGTTCTAATGGGGGGGGGTACAATGAGCAGTTCTTC CASSSNGGGYNEQFF
TRBJ2-5 . TRBV11-2 . TGTGCCAGCAGCTTAGATCGAACAGACAGCCCTTTTGGGACCCAGTACTTC CASSLDRTDSPFGTQYF
TRBJ2-2 TRBD2 TRBV7-8 few TGTGCCAGCAGCTACCCCATAGGGCGGGGGGGGAACACCGGGGAGCTGTTTTTT CASSYPIGRGGNTGELFF
TRBJ2-1 TRBD1 TRBV23-1 few TGCGCCAGGCCCGGGACAGGGGGCTCTATAGAGCAGTTCTTC CARPGTGGSIEQFF
TRBJ2-1 TRBD1 TRBV9 . TGTGCCAGCAGTGCCGGGACAGGGGGCCTCAATGAGCAGTTCTTC CASSAGTGGLNEQFF
TRBJ2-1 TRBD2 TRBV9 few TGTGCCAGCAGCGCAACCGGGACTAGCGGGGGTTTTCTGGGGAATGAGCAGTTCTTC CASSATGTSGGFLGNEQFF
TRBJ2-6 . TRBV25-1 . TGTGCCAGCCGGGTGGGGGCCAACGTCCTGACTTTC CASRVGANVLTF
TRBJ1-4 . TRBV6-1 . TGTGCCAGCAGTGAAAATCCTTCTAAGAATGAAAAACTGTTTTTT CASSENPSKNEKLFF
TRBJ2-2 . TRBV19 . TGTGCCAGTAGGCCTAGCTCTCTTAACACCGGGGAGCTGTTTTTT CASRPSSLNTGELFF
TRBJ2-7 . TRBV2 . TGTGCCAGCAGTGGAGGTTACGAGCAGTACTTC CASSGGYEQYF
TRBJ1-5 . TRBV19 few TGTGCCAAGACACAGGGTGTAAATCAGCCCCAGCATTTT CAKTQGVNQPQHF
TRBJ2-7 TRBD1 TRBV7-8 . TGTGCCAGCAGCTTAGATTGGGGACAGGTGTCCTACGAGCAGTACTTC CASSLDWGQVSYEQYF
TRBJ1-1 TRBD1 TRBV7-2 . TGTGCCAGCAGCCTCCCAGGGGGCAGGGACGTTTTCTTT CASSLPGGRDVFF
TRBJ2-7 . TRBV6-5 . TGTGCCAGCAGGCGAGGAGTAAGCTCCTACGAGCAGTACTTC CASRRGVSSYEQYF
TRBJ1-2 . TRBV6-5 . TGTGCCAGCAGTTCGGCGGCAGTAGGTCTTGACTATGGCTACACCTTC CASSSAAVGLDYGYTF
TRBJ1-4 TRBD1 TRBV28 . TGTGCCAGCAGTTTACAGGGGGCCGGTGAAAAACTGTTTTTT CASSLQGAGEKLFF
TRBJ2-7 TRBD1 TRBV7-6 . TGTGCCAGCAGCTATGGGACAGCGAACTACGAGCAGTACTTC CASSYGTANYEQYF
TRBJ2-1 TRBD2 TRBV2 . TGTGCCAGCAGGGGAGCGGGGGGCCGCAATGAGCAGTTCTTC CASRGAGGRNEQFF
TRBJ2-3 . TRBV7-2 . TGTGCCAGCAGCTTAGGACTACTCACAGATACGCAGTATTTT CASSLGLLTDTQYF
TRBJ1-5 . TRBV10-3 . TGTGCCATCAGTGCGTCCGGGAGCAATCAGCCCCAGCATTTT CAISASGSNQPQHF
TRBJ2-7 . TRBV13 . TGTGCCAGCAGCTTAAGGCAGGGGAACGAGCAGTACTTC CASSLRQGNEQYF
TRBJ1-2 TRBD1 TRBV30 . TGTGCCTGGAGTCTCCGGACAGGCAATGGCTACACCTTC CAWSLRTGNGYTF
TRBJ1-2 . TRBV5-4 . TGTGCCAGCAGCTTGGACACTAGAGTAGGGCCCCATGGCTACACCTTC CASSLDTRVGPHGYTF
TRBJ2-7 TRBD1 TRBV4-3 . TGCGCCAGCAGCCAAGATGGAACAGGGGAATTGGCCTACGAGCAGTACTTC CASSQDGTGELAYEQYF
TRBJ2-1 TRBD2 TRBV4-1 . TGCGCCAGCACCCGCCGGATGGGGGGGGAGAGTGAGCAGTTCTTC CASTRRMGGESEQFF
TRBJ1-2 . TRBV30 . TGTGCCTGGAGTGTAGGAGGGCTTAACTATGGCTACACCTTC CAWSVGGLNYGYTF
TRBJ1-1 TRBD1 TRBV15 . TGTGCCACCAGCAGAGAAGACAGGGGGAACACTGAAGCTTTCTTT CATSREDRGNTEAFF
TRBJ2-1 . TRBV7-9 . TGTGCCAGCAGCTTCCCCCCTAGAAGGACCTACAATGAGCAGTTCTTC CASSFPPRRTYNEQFF
TRBJ1-2 . TRBV6-5 few TGTGCCAGCAGTTACTCGATTTCCTCGGGTGATGGCTACACCTTC CASSYSISSGDGYTF
TRBJ1-5 TRBD1 TRBV6-1 once TGTGCCACTGGGGACAGCTTTTCTCGGTATCAGCCCCAGCATTTT CATGDSFSRYQPQHF
TRBJ2-5 TRBD1 TRBV11-1 . TGTGCCAGCAGCTCACAGGGGATGGAGACCCAGTACTTC CASSSQGMETQYF
TRBJ2-7 . TRBV10-2 . TGCGCCAGCAGTGAGGGGGAGACCTACGAGCAGTACTTC CASSEGETYEQYF